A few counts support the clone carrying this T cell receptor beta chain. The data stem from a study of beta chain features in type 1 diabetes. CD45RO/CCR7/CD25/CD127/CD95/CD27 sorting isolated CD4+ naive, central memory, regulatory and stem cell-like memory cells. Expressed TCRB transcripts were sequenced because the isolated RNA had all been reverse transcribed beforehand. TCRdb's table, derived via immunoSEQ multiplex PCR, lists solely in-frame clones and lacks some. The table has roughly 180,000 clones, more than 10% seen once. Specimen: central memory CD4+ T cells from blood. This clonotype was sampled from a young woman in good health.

The CDR3 DNA is TGTGCCTGGAGTGTACGGGGAGCTAGAACAGATACGCAGTATTTT. It is translated as CAWSVRGARTDTQYF. The genes are TRBV30 and TRBJ2-3, with a weak D call TRBD2 (5 bases). From germline, CDR1 is GTSNPN and CDR2 SVGIG (reference sequence). CDR3 size: 15 residues. The V and J ends lost 0 bases and 3 bases respectively, with 13 bases between them.